One and the same sample provided the 24 T cell receptor beta chains below, sequenced in a study of blood T cell repertoires in COVID-19. Libraries were prepared by immunoSEQ multiplex PCR; TCRdb keeps only in-frame clonotypes and omits some of them. Here the sample spans roughly 200,000 clones, about 88% being singletons. Sequencing was done on a sample of PBMCs or T cells enriched from blood (not recorded which). These receptors were obtained from a woman aged 25 to 39 who had recovered from COVID-19.

The chain links TRBV19 to TRBJ1-1, with no clear D. Germline V gene sequence: CDR1 LNHDA, CDR2 SQIVND (reference sequence). The CDR3 sequence is 16 residues long. Trimming removed 4 bases from V and 5 bases from J, with 20 bases in between. CDR3 sequence (DNA): TGTGCCAGTAGTACCCGGGAGGCGGTGAGGAGGACTGAAGCTTTCTTT. Translating it yields CASSTREAVRRTEAFF.

This rearrangement joins TRBV3-1 (or the pseudogene TRBV3-2) to TRBJ1-2; D uncertain. CDR1 and CDR2 from the germline V gene are LGHDT and YNNKEL (reference sequence). Trimming took off 0 bases at V and 8 bases at J, with 10 bases between the two ends. This CDR3 contains 13 residues. CDR3 nucleotide sequence: TGTGCCAGCAGCCAAGAGGAAATGAGGGGCTACACCTTC. The encoded protein is CASSQEEMRGYTF.

The rearrangement links TRBV7-8 to TRBJ1-5; the D is unclear. The germline V gene encodes CDR1 SGHVS and CDR2 FQNEAQ. CDR3 length equals 16 residues. V lost 1 base to trimming and J lost 5 bases, with 15 bases between them. The CDR3 DNA reads TGTGCCAGCAGCTTAGGTCATCTGCGGGTTGATCAGCCCCAGCATTTT. Protein product: CASSLGHLRVDQPQHF. Full variable domain (outside the CDR3, taken from reference TRBV7-8 and TRBJ1-5): GAGVSQSPRYKVAKRGQDVALRCDPISGHVSLFWYQQALGQGPEFLTYFQNEAQLDKSGLPSDRFFAERPEGSVSTLKIQRTQQEDSAVYLCASSLGHLRVDQPQHFGDGTRLSIL.

The chain uses TRBV6-6 and TRBJ2-3; D remains ambiguous. V lost 8 bases to trimming and J lost 6 bases, with 6 bases between them. CDR1 and CDR2 from the germline V gene are MNHNY and SVGAGI (reference sequence). CDR3 length: 10 amino acids. The CDR3 DNA reads as TGTGCCAGCGGCCTGGATACGCAGTATTTT. Amino acids: CASGLDTQYF.

The chain uses TRBV6-2 or TRBV6-3 and TRBJ1-2; TRBD1 is a possible D gene (5 bases). The CDR3 covers 15 residues. Trimming shortened V by 4 bases and J by 4 bases, and 16 bases separated the two germline ends. Per the germline V gene, CDR1 is MNHEY and CDR2 is SVGEGT. The CDR3 DNA is TGTGCCAGCAGTTTAAGGCAGGCCCAGGGCTATGGCTACACCTTC. This encodes CASSLRQAQGYGYTF.

This chain joins TRBV4-1 and TRBJ2-7; 8 bases map to TRBD1. V trimming: 3 bases; J trimming: 2 bases; junction bases outside the gene matches: 9. The germline V gene encodes CDR1 MGHRA and CDR2 YSYEKL. The CDR3 loop spans 16 amino acids. CDR3: CASSHPGTGVAYEQYF. CDR3 nucleotides: TGCGCCAGCAGCCACCCCGGGACAGGTGTCGCCTACGAGCAGTACTTC.

This sequence joins TRBV7-2 and TRBJ2-2, with TRBD2 identical over 9 bases. CDR1 is SGHTA and CDR2 is FQGNSA in the germline V gene. Germline trimming cut 5 bases from V and 4 bases from J; bases unmatched to any gene: 8. The CDR3 has 16 amino acids. The CDR3 sequence: CASSDPSGDITGELFF. CDR3 bases: TGTGCCAGCAGCGACCCTAGCGGGGACATCACCGGGGAGCTGTTTTTT.

The rearrangement uses TRBV21-1 and TRBJ1-2; the table gives TRBD1 as D, unverified against the DNA. TRBV21-1 is a pseudogene. The CDR3 is made up of 16 amino acids. The chain's CDR3 is CASSKVRQQDDYGYTF. In nucleotides, the CDR3 is TGTGCCAGCAGCAAAGTTAGGCAACAGGATGACTATGGCTACACCTTC.

V and J are TRBV6-6 and TRBJ2-1; 10 bases line up with TRBD2. The CDR3 runs 15 residues. Unmatched junction bases numbered 5, after V lost 6 bases and J lost 3 bases. Germline CDR1 MNHNY, CDR2 SVGAGI (reference sequence). CDR3 amino acids: CASRGTSGNYNEQFF. The CDR3 DNA sequence: TGTGCCAGCAGGGGAACTAGCGGGAACTACAATGAGCAGTTCTTC.

The chain combines TRBV9 with TRBJ1-2; D is perhaps TRBD1 (6 bases). Per germline, CDR1 SGDLS and CDR2 YYNGEE. Trimming removed 1 base at V and 2 bases at J, with 12 bases between. The CDR3 loop spans 15 amino acids. The CDR3 loop reads CASSVTGSPNYGYTF. CDR3 in DNA: TGTGCCAGCAGCGTAACAGGGAGTCCCAACTATGGCTACACCTTC.

With respect to this clone: Other nucleotide sequences in the sample specify the same CDR3. V gene TRBV3-1 (or the pseudogene TRBV3-2) combines with J gene TRBJ2-7; 9 nucleotides align to TRBD2. This CDR3 has 14 residues. With V trimmed by 4 bases and J by 4 bases, 5 bases remained unmatched. Germline CDR1 reads LGHDT; CDR2 reads YNNKEL (reference sequence). For the CDR3, the DNA is TGTGCCAGCAGCCGGCTAGCGGGAACTTACGAGCAGTACTTC. Residues: CASSRLAGTYEQYF.

The DNA of the CDR3 is TGTGCCAGCAGCGCAGGGGAAGGGATCTACGAGCAGTACTTC. It yields the protein CASSAGEGIYEQYF. V and J are TRBV9 and TRBJ2-7; D might be TRBD1 (6 bases). Germline CDR1 is SGDLS and CDR2 is YYNGEE. This CDR3 region has 14 residues. Trimming cost V 3 bases and J 3 bases, with 13 bases left between them.

The chain links TRBV6-2 or TRBV6-3 to TRBJ1-1, with D possibly being TRBD1 (6 bases). CDR1 is MNHEY and CDR2 is SVGEGT in the germline V gene. V lost 2 bases to trimming and J lost 1 base, with 17 bases between them. CDR3 length: 17 residues. CDR3 loop: CASSYLPGVGWNTEAFF. CDR3 DNA: TGTGCCAGCAGTTACCTTCCAGGGGTAGGGTGGAACACTGAAGCTTTCTTT.

V and J are TRBV25-1 and TRBJ2-2, with 10 bases lining up with TRBD1. The J segment lost 0 bases and the V segment lost 1 base, leaving 2 bases of the junction unmatched. Germline V gene lookup returns CDR1 MGHDK and CDR2 SYGVNS. CDR3 size: 17 residues. The CDR3: CASSESGTGANTGELFF. CDR3 DNA sequence: TGTGCCAGCAGTGAATCTGGGACAGGGGCGAACACCGGGGAGCTGTTTTTT.

This sequence joins TRBV27 and TRBJ1-2; D gene uncertain. V lost 6 bases to trimming and J lost 5 bases, with 7 bases between them. This CDR3 comprises 11 residues. Germline assignment: CDR1 MNHEY and CDR2 SMNVEV (reference sequence). The CDR3 region has the DNA TGTGCCAGCAGGAACTTTTATGGCTACACCTTC. Translating gives CASRNFYGYTF.

This clone has only a few counts. The chain is built from TRBV5-1 and TRBJ2-3, with 8 bases that match TRBD1. Germline CDR1 and CDR2: SGHRS and YFSETQ. V was clipped by 9 bases and J by 6 bases; unmatched bases: 12. This CDR3 has 14 residues. Here the CDR3 reads CATRQGLSVDTQYF. The DNA of the CDR3 is TGCGCCACACGACAGGGGTTATCTGTGGATACGCAGTATTTT. Full variable domain (remainder filled in from reference TRBV5-1 and TRBJ2-3): KAGVTQTPRYLIKTRGQQVTLSCSPISGHRSVSWYQQTPGQGLQFLFEYFSETQRNKGNFPGRFSGRQFSNSRSEMNVSTLELGDSALYLCATRQGLSVDTQYFGPGTRLTVL.

The chain uses TRBV9 and TRBJ1-2, with D unresolved. Germline loops: CDR1 SGDLS, CDR2 YYNGEE. Trimming pared 4 bases from V and 5 bases from J, leaving 18 bases between. The CDR3 extends over 15 amino acids. The CDR3: CASSSSVSDIYGYTF. As DNA, the CDR3 is TGTGCCAGCAGCTCTAGCGTGTCAGACATATATGGCTACACCTTC.

The V and J genes are TRBV12-3 or TRBV12-4 and TRBJ1-1, with D possibly being TRBD1 (5 bases). V lost 4 bases, J lost 7 bases, and 10 bases lay in between. CDR3 length: 12 residues. CDR3 sequence (DNA): TGTGCCAGCAGTTCAGGGCTGCTTGAAGCTTTCTTT. As protein: CASSSGLLEAFF.

This chain links TRBV6-5 with TRBJ1-5, with 7 bases identical to TRBD1. Germline V lookup: CDR1 MNHEY, CDR2 SVGAGI. The CDR3 runs to 13 residues. V trimming: 6 bases; J trimming: 6 bases; junction bases outside the gene matches: 5. The CDR3 loop is CASSLGGVQPQHF. DNA of the CDR3: TGTGCCAGCAGCTTAGGGGGCGTTCAGCCCCAGCATTTT.

V gene TRBV4-1 combines with J gene TRBJ1-1, with 7 positions matching TRBD1. The germline CDR1 and CDR2 sequences are MGHRA and YSYEKL. The CDR3 is 18 amino acids. The V and J ends lost 4 bases and 2 bases, in that order; junction bases with no gene match: 16. The DNA for the CDR3 is TGCGCCAGCAGCCGCATACCCCCGACCGGGACAGAAAACACTGAAGCTTTCTTT. Protein sequence: CASSRIPPTGTENTEAFF.

The chain has TRBV6-5 and TRBJ1-2; 9 bases align to TRBD1. Trimming removed 4 bases from V and 7 bases from J; junction bases left unmatched: 10. The CDR3 is 15 amino acids. Germline V gene lookup returns CDR1 MNHEY and CDR2 SVGAGI. The CDR3 spells CASSFSKQGASGYTF. CDR3 bases: TGTGCCAGCAGTTTCTCTAAACAGGGGGCGAGTGGCTACACCTTC.

This chain uses TRBV9 with TRBJ1-2; D unclear. Trimming left V 0 bases short and J 8 bases short, with 8 bases between. The CDR3 extends over 12 amino acids. The V gene's germline CDR1 is SGDLS and CDR2 YYNGEE. CDR3 sequence (DNA): TGTGCCAGCAGCGTAGGGAGTCGCGGCTACACCTTC. It yields the protein CASSVGSRGYTF.

V usage is TRBV5-6 and J usage is TRBJ1-1; D gene ambiguous. V was pared by 1 base and J by 0 bases, with 7 bases between. The CDR3 has 14 residues. Germline-derived CDR1 and CDR2 are SGHDT and YYEEEE. CDR3 in amino acids: CASSLYTLNTEAFF. The CDR3 DNA reads TGTGCCAGCAGCTTGTACACCCTGAACACTGAAGCTTTCTTT.

The chain uses TRBV2 and TRBJ1-5, with 7 positions matching TRBD1. This CDR3 has 16 residues. Germline-derived CDR1 and CDR2 are SNHLY and FYNNEI. V lost 10 bases, J lost 10 bases, and 22 bases stayed unmatched. The CDR3: CATGQDPYSNQSPQHF. CDR3 in DNA: TGTGCCACAGGACAGGACCCTTATAGCAATCAAAGCCCCCAGCATTTT.